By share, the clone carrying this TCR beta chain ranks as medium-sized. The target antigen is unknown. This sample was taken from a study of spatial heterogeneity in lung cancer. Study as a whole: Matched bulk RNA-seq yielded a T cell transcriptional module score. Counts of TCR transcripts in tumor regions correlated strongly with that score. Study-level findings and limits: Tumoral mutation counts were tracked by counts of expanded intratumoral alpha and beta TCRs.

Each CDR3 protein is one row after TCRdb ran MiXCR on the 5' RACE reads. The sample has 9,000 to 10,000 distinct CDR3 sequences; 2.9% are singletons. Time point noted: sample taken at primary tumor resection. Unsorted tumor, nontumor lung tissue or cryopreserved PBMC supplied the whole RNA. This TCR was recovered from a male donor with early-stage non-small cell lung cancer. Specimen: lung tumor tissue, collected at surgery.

CDR3 DNA: TGTGCCAGCAGCTCCCGACAGGTTCAAGAGACCCAGTACTTC. As protein: CASSSRQVQETQYF. The gene calls are TRBV7-2 and TRBJ2-5; TRBD1 might be the D (6 bases). The ends were cut back, 4 bases at V and 2 bases at J, with 11 bases in the middle. In germline, CDR1 is SGHTA, CDR2 FQGNSA. There are 14 residues in the CDR3.